The source of this T cell receptor beta chain is a study of blood T cell repertoires in COVID-19. This clone was detected only once. Germline V gives CDR1 SGHRS, CDR2 YFSETQ. V trimming: 4 bases; J trimming: 6 bases; junction bases outside the gene matches: 7. The CDR3 length is 15 residues. As handled by the study authors: It was from reference gene primer amplification that nucleated cell counts were estimated. The method was immunoSEQ multiplex PCR; TCRdb's version includes in-frame clones alone and lacks a portion of them. The DNA gave D and trimming, while V, J and clone size come from that table. The data show approximately 70,000 clones, approximately 84% seen once.

Source material: peripheral blood. This rearrangement joins TRBV5-1 to TRBJ1-2, with 12 bases lining up with TRBD1. This TCR was recovered from an older woman with acute or convalescent COVID-19. CDR3 residues: CASSPEGQGAHGYTF. CDR3 nucleotide sequence: TGCGCCAGCAGCCCGGAGGGACAGGGGGCCCATGGCTACACCTTC.